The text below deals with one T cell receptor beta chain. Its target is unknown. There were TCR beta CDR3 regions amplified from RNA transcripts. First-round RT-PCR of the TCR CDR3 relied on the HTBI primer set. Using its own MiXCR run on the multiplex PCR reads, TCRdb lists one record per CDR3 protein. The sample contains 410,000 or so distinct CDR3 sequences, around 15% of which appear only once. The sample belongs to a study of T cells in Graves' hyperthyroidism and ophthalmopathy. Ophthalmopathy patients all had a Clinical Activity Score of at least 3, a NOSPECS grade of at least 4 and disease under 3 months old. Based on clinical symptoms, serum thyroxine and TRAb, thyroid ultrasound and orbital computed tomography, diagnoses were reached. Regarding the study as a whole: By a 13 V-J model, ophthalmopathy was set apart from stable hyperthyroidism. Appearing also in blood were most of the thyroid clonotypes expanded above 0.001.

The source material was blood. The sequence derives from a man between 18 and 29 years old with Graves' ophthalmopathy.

This chain's CDR3 is CASSDRHPYSTEQFF. CDR3 sequence (DNA): TGTGCCAGTAGTGATAGACACCCCTACTCCACGGAGCAGTTCTTC. The V gene is TRBV19, the J gene TRBJ2-1; no reliable D call. CDR1 and CDR2 (germline): LNHDA, SQIVND (reference sequence). There are 15 residues in the CDR3. V was pared by 5 bases and J by 10 bases, with 21 bases between.